The subject of this entry is one TCR beta chain. Every HIV-positive participant received treatment in the United States. Samples held roughly 0.85-10 million cryopreserved PBMC before DNA extraction. At the survey level, the v3.0 immunoSEQ assay was run. The target of sequencing was about 40,000-50,000 T-cell genomes per sample. The method was immunoSEQ multiplex PCR; TCRdb's version includes in-frame clones alone and lacks a portion of them. The sample holds fewer than 40,000 clones; around 72% are singletons and the top ten take roughly 8.2%. V shed 4 bases and J shed 0 bases, with 8 bases lying between them. CDR1 is SGHNT, CDR2 YYREEE, per germline (reference sequence). This CDR3 has 14 residues. The data originate from a study of long-term antiretroviral therapy in people with HIV.

The sample here was unsorted PBMCs, taken 3.1 years after starting antiretroviral therapy. The V and J genes are TRBV5-4 and TRBJ1-5; no clear D. This clonotype was sampled from a woman between 45 and 65 years old with HIV. The CDR3 region is CASSLDCSNQPQHF. As DNA, the CDR3 is TGTGCCAGCAGCCTGGACTGTAGCAATCAGCCCCAGCATTTT.